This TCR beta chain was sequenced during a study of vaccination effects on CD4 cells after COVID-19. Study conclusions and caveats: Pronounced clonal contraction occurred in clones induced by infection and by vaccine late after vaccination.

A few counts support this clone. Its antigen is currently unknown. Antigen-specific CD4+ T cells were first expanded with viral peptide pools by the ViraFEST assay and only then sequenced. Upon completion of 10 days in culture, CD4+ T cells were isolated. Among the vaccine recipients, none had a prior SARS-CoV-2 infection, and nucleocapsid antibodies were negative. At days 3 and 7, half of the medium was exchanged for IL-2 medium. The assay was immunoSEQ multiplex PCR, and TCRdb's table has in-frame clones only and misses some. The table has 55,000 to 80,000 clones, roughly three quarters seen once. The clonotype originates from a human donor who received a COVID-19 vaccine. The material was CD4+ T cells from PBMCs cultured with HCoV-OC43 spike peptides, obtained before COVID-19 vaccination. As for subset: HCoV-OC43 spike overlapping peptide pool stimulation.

The CDR3 here is CAISVPGQGANEQFF. Here the CDR3 DNA reads TGTGCCATCAGTGTACCGGGACAGGGGGCTAATGAGCAGTTCTTC. The chain is built from TRBV10-3 and TRBJ2-1, with TRBD1 identical over 12 bases. CDR3 length: 15 amino acids. Germline V CDR1 and CDR2: ENHRY, SYGVKD. V lost 4 bases, J lost 7 bases, and 5 bases stayed unmatched.